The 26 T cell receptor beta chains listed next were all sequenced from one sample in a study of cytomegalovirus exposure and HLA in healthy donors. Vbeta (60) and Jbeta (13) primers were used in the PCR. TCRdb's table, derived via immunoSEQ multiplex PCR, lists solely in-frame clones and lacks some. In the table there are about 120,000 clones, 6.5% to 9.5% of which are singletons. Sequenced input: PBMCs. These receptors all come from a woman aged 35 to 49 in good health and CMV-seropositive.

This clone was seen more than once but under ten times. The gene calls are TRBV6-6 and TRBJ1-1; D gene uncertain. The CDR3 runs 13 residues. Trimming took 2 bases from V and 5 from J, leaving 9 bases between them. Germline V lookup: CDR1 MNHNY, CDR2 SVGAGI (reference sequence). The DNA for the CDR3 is TGTGCCAGCAGTTACGGAGGGAGGACTGAAGCTTTCTTT. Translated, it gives CASSYGGRTEAFF.

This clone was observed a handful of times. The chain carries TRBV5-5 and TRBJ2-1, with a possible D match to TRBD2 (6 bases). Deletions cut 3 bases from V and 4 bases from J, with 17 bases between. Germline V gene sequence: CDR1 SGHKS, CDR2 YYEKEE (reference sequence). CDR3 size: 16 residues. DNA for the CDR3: TGTGCCAGCAGCTATCCGGGCTCTGGGAGGTACAATGAGCAGTTCTTC. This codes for CASSYPGSGRYNEQFF. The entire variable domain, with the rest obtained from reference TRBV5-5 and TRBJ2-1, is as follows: DAGVTQSPTHLIKTRGQQVTLRCSPISGHKSVSWYQQVLGQGPQFIFQYYEKEERGRGNFPDRFSARQFPNYSSELNVNALLLGDSALYLCASSYPGSGRYNEQFFGPGTRLTVL.

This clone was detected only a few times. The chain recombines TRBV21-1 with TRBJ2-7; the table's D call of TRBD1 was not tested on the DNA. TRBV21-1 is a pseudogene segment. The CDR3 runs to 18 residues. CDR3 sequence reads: CASAHRDREPPCSYEQYF. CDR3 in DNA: TGTGCCAGCGCACACCGGGACAGGGAGCCTCCTTGCTCCTACGAGCAGTACTTC.

CDR3 coding DNA: TGTGCCAGCAGCCCCGACAGGGGTGGCTATGGCTACACCTTC. Translated: CASSPDRGGYGYTF. This sequence joins TRBV5-6 and TRBJ1-2, with 8 bases fitting TRBD1. This CDR3 is 14 amino acids long. The J segment lost 4 bases and the V segment lost 4 bases, leaving 6 bases of the junction unmatched. The germline gives CDR1 SGHDT, CDR2 YYEEEE.

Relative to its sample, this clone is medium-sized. CDR3 sequence reads: CASSVLGGGAYNEQFF. The DNA of the CDR3 is TGTGCCAGCAGCGTATTGGGCGGGGGGGCCTACAATGAGCAGTTCTTC. V and J are TRBV9 and TRBJ2-1; 9 nucleotides agree with TRBD2. After removal of 1 base from V and 2 bases from J, the junction contained 4 bases not matched to a gene. The germline gives CDR1 SGDLS, CDR2 YYNGEE. This CDR3 comprises 16 residues. The full variable domain, completed using reference TRBV9 and TRBJ2-1, is DSGVTQTPKHLITATGQRVTLRCSPRSGDLSVYWYQQSLDQGLQFLIQYYNGEERAKGNILERFSAQQFPDLHSELNLSSLELGDSALYFCASSVLGGGAYNEQFFGPGTRLTVL.

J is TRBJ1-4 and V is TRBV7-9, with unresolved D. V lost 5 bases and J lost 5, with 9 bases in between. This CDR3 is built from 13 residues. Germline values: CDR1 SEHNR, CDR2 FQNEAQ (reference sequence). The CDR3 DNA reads TGTGCCAGCAGCGCTAACAGAAATGAAAAACTGTTTTTT. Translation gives CASSANRNEKLFF.

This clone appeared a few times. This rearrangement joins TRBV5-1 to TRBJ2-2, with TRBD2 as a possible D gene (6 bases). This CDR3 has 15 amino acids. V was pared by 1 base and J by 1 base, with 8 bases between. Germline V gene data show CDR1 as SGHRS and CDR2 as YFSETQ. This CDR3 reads CASSLYGGNTGELFF. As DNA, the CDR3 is TGCGCCAGCAGCTTGTACGGGGGGAACACCGGGGAGCTGTTTTTT. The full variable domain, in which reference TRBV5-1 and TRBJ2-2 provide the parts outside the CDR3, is KAGVTQTPRYLIKTRGQQVTLSCSPISGHRSVSWYQQTPGQGLQFLFEYFSETQRNKGNFPGRFSGRQFSNSRSEMNVSTLELGDSALYLCASSLYGGNTGELFFGEGSRLTVL.

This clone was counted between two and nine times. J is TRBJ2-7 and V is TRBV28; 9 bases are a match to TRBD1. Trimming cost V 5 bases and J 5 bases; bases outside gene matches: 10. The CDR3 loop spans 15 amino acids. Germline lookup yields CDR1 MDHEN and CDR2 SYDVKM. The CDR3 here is CASSRSGTGKDEQYF. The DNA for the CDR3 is TGTGCCAGCAGTCGATCCGGGACAGGGAAAGACGAGCAGTACTTC.

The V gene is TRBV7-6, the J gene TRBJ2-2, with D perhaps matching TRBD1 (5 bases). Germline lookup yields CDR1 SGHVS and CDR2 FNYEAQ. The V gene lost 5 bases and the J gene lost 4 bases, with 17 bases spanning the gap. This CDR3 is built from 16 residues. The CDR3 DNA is TGTGCCAGCAGCCTCAGGGTCGGAAGGAGCACCGGGGAGCTGTTTTTT. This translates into CASSLRVGRSTGELFF.

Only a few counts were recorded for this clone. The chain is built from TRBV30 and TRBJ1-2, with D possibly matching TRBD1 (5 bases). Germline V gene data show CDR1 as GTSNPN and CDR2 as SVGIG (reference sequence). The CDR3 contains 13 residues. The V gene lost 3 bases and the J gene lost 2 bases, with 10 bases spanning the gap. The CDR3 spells CAWRGGINYGYTF. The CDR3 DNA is TGTGCCTGGAGGGGGGGTATAAACTATGGCTACACCTTC.

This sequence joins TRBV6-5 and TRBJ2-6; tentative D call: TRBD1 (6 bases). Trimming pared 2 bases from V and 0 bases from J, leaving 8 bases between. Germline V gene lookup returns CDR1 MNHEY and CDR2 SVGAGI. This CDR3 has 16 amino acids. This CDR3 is CASSYPTGSGANVLTF. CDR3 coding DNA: TGTGCCAGCAGTTACCCGACAGGCTCTGGGGCCAACGTCCTGACTTTC.

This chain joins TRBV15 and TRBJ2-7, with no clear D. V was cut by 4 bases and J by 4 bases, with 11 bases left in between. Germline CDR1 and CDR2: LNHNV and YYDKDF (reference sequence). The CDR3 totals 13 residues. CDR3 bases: TGTGCCACCAGCACTTCGGGTTTATACGAGCAGTACTTC. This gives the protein CATSTSGLYEQYF.

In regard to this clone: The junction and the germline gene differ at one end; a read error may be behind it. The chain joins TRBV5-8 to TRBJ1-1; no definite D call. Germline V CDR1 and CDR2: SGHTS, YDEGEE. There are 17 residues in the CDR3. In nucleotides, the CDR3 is TGTGCCAGCAGCTTGATGAGAGTAAGAGGTTTGAAAACTGAAGCTTTCTTT. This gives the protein CASSLMRVRGLKTEAFF.

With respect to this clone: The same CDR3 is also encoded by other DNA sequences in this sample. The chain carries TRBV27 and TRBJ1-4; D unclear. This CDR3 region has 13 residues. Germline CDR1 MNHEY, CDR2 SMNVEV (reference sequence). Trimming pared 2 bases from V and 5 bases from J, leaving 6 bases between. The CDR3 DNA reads TGTGCCAGCAGTTTACGGCGGAATGAAAAACTGTTTTTT. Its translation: CASSLRRNEKLFF.

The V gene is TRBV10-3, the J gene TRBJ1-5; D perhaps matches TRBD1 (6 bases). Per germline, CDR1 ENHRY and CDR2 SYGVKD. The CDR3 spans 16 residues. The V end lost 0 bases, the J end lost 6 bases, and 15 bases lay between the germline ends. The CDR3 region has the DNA TGTGCCATCAGTGAGTCCTGGGGCAGGGGAGTTCAGCCCCAGCATTTT. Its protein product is CAISESWGRGVQPQHF.

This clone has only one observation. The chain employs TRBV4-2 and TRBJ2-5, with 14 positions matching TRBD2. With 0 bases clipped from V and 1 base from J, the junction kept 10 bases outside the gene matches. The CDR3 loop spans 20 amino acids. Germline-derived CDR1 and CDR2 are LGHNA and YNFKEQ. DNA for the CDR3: TGTGCCAGCAGCCAAGATTTCGGACTAGCGGGGGGCTTGATCCAAGAGACCCAGTACTTC. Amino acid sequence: CASSQDFGLAGGLIQETQYF.

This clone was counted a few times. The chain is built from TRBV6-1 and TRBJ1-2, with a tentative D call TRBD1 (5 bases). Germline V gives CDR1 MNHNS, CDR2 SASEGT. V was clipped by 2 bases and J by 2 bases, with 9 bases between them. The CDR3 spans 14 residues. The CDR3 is CASSEYGGNYGYTF. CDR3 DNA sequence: TGTGCCAGCAGTGAATACGGGGGAAACTATGGCTACACCTTC.

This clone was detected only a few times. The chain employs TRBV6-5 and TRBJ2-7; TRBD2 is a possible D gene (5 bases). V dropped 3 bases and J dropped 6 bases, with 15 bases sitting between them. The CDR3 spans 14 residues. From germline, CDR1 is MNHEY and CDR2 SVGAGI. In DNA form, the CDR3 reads TGTGCCAGCAGTTATTTGAGGGAATCTGGCGAGCAGTACTTC. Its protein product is CASSYLRESGEQYF.

DNA for the CDR3: TGTGCCTGGAGTATCGCAGGGGAATATGGCTACACCTTC. This encodes CAWSIAGEYGYTF. The J gene is TRBJ1-2, the V gene TRBV30, with D perhaps matching TRBD1 (6 bases). The length of the CDR3 is 13 residues. V was trimmed by 2 bases and J by 5 bases, leaving 12 bases between them. Germline CDR1 and CDR2: GTSNPN and SVGIG (reference sequence).

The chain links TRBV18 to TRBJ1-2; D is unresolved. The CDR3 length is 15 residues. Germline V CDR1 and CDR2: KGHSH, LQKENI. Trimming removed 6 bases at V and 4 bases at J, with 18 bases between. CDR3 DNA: TGTGCCAGCTCCACTAGAGGGTCTCCCTCCTATGGCTACACCTTC. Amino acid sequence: CASSTRGSPSYGYTF.

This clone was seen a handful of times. In DNA, the CDR3 is TGTGCCAGCAGTTTACGGGGGGATCAGCCCCAGCATTTT. It is translated as CASSLRGDQPQHF. The rearrangement uses TRBV6-6 and TRBJ1-5; TRBD1 is a possible D gene (5 bases). V lost 4 bases and J lost 5, with 9 bases in between. Germline assignment: CDR1 MNHNY and CDR2 SVGAGI (reference sequence). This CDR3 is 13 amino acids long.

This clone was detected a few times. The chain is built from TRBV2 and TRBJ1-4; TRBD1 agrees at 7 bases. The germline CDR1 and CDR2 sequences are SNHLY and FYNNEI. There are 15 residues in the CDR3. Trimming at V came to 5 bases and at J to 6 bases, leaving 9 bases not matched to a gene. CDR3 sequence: CASSFPGTVDEKLFF. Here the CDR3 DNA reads TGTGCCAGCAGTTTTCCCGGGACAGTTGATGAAAAACTGTTTTTT.

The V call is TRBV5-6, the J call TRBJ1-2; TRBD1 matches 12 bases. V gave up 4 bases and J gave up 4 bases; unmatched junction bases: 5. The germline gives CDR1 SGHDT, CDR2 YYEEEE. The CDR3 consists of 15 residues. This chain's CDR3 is CASSGGQGAFYGYTF. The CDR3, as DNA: TGTGCCAGCAGCGGGGGACAGGGGGCGTTCTATGGCTACACCTTC.

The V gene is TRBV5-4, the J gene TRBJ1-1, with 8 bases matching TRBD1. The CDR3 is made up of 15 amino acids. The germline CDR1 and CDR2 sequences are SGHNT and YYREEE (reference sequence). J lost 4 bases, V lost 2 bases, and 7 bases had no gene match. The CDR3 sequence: CASSLPGGSGTEAFF. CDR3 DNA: TGTGCCAGCAGCTTACCAGGGGGCAGCGGCACTGAAGCTTTCTTT.

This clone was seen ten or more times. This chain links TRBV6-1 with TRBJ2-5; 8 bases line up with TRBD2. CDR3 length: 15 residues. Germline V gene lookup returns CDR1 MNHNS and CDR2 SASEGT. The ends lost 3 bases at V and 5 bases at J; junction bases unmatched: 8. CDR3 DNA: TGTGCCAGCAGTGACAAGCGGGGGCCGGGGGAGACCCAGTACTTC. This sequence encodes CASSDKRGPGETQYF.

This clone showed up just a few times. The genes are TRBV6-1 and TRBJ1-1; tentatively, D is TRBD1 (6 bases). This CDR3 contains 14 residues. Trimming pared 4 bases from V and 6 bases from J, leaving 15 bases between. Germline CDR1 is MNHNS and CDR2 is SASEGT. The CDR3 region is CASSGLQGFSEAFF. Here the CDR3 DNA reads TGTGCCAGCAGTGGATTACAGGGTTTCTCTGAAGCTTTCTTT.